Below, 21 T cell receptor beta chains from the same sample are listed, as sequenced in a study of blood T cells in healthy people across ages. Primers used in a second PCR of roughly 7 to 11 cycles were a sample-barcoded 5' primer and a J-beta primer mix. MiXCR, applied by TCRdb to the 5' RACE reads, yields one record per CDR3 protein. Of about 720,000 distinct CDR3 sequences in the sample, approximately 22% were seen once. Sequenced sample: blood. The receptors derive from a man in his 70s in good health.

This clonotype has just a few counts. The gene calls are TRBV7-8 and TRBJ1-5; tentatively, D is TRBD1 (5 bases). Trimming stripped 1 base from V and 1 base from J, with 8 bases between. The CDR3 loop spans 15 amino acids. Germline V CDR1 and CDR2: SGHVS, FQNEAQ. The CDR3 loop reads CASSLGGESNQPQHF. The CDR3 DNA reads as TGTGCCAGCAGCTTAGGGGGGGAAAGCAATCAGCCCCAGCATTTT.

This clonotype was counted a single time. This chain uses TRBV12-3 or TRBV12-4 with TRBJ2-7, with 8 bases fitting TRBD2. J lost 6 bases, V lost 3 bases, and 10 bases had no gene match. The CDR3 spans 15 residues. The CDR3 bases are TGTGCCAGCAGTTTTGGGGGACTAGGAAATGGCGAGCAGTACTTC. Its translation is CASSFGGLGNGEQYF.

This clonotype was seen a few times. The chain is built from TRBV6-2 or TRBV6-3 and TRBJ2-6; a possible D gene is TRBD2 (6 bases). Germline V lookup: CDR1 MNHEY, CDR2 SVGEGT. This CDR3 region has 11 residues. V was pared by 5 bases and J by 14 bases, with 10 bases between. In DNA, the CDR3 is TGTGCCAGCAGTGGGACTCGCCTCCTGACTTTC. Translated: CASSGTRLLTF.

The chain uses TRBV11-2 and TRBJ2-7, with 9 bases identical to TRBD1. V shed 2 bases, J shed 3 bases, and the junction held 5 bases outside the gene matches. From germline, CDR1 is SGHAT and CDR2 FQNNGV. The length of the CDR3 is 15 residues. DNA of the CDR3: TGTGCCAGCAGCTTATCCCCGGGACAGGGCTACGAGCAGTACTTC. Translated, it gives CASSLSPGQGYEQYF.

The chain has TRBV7-9 and TRBJ2-5, with unresolved D. The end of the DNA fits TRBJ2-7 better, so the J call may be wrong. The CDR3 has 12 residues. Germline assignment: CDR1 SEHNR and CDR2 FQNEAQ (reference sequence). The CDR3 DNA sequence: TGTGCCAGCAGCTTCAGTACCTACGAGCAGTACGTC. It encodes CASSFSTYEQYV.

The rearrangement uses TRBV7-8 and TRBJ1-2; no reliable D call. The CDR3 is made up of 13 amino acids. CDR1 and CDR2 (germline): SGHVS, FQNEAQ. V lost 1 base and J 4 bases, leaving 7 bases between the germline ends. The CDR3 loop reads CASSLELPYGYTF. CDR3 nucleotide sequence: TGTGCCAGCAGCTTAGAGCTTCCCTATGGCTACACCTTC.

The CDR3 coding sequence is TGCGCCAGCAGTACCCGCCTAGCGGGGGACACCGGGGAGCTGTTTTTT. This encodes CASSTRLAGDTGELFF. The chain is built from TRBV5-1 and TRBJ2-2; 10 bases are shared with TRBD2. The CDR3 is 16 residues long. V lost 5 bases to trimming and J lost 3 bases; unmatched junction nucleotides: 7. Germline V gives CDR1 SGHRS, CDR2 YFSETQ.

The chain joins TRBV7-9 to TRBJ2-7; D is perhaps TRBD1 (5 bases). V was clipped by 5 bases and J by 3 bases, with 14 bases between them. The CDR3 length is 14 residues. The V gene's germline CDR1 is SEHNR and CDR2 FQNEAQ (reference sequence). CDR3 sequence: CASSPADSHYEQYV. DNA of the CDR3: TGTGCCAGCAGCCCAGCCGACAGCCACTACGAGCAGTACGTC.

This clonotype showed up just a few times. The chain couples TRBV20-1 to TRBJ2-7, with 8 bases that match TRBD2. The J segment lost 7 bases and the V segment lost 6 bases, leaving 20 bases of the junction unmatched. Germline-derived CDR1 and CDR2 are DFQATT and SNEGSKA (reference sequence). CDR3 length: 16 residues. CDR3 amino acids: CSALEIGGAAPWEQYF. In DNA form, the CDR3 reads TGCAGTGCCCTGGAAATCGGGGGGGCGGCACCTTGGGAGCAGTACTTC.

This clonotype was seen a few times. This chain links TRBV2 with TRBJ1-4, with 9 bases fitting TRBD1. V lost 6 bases to trimming and J lost 8 bases; unmatched junction nucleotides: 13. The CDR3 covers 16 residues. The V gene's germline CDR1 is SNHLY and CDR2 FYNNEI. The CDR3 sequence is CASRPRWGQGREKLFF. The CDR3 DNA is TGTGCCAGCAGGCCGAGATGGGGACAGGGTCGAGAAAAACTGTTTTTT.

The chain is built from TRBV21-1 and TRBJ2-3; the table calls TRBD1, which could not be checked here. TRBV21-1 is deemed a pseudogene. The CDR3 extends over 11 amino acids. CDR3 region: CAIDREDMQYF. In nucleotides, the CDR3 is TGTGCCATCGACAGGGAAGATATGCAGTATTTT.

Only a few counts were recorded for this clonotype. The rearrangement joins TRBV7-9 to TRBJ1-4; D remains unclear. CDR3 length equals 14 residues. Deletions cut 1 base from V and 4 bases from J, with 7 bases between. Germline CDR1 SEHNR, CDR2 FQNEAQ (reference sequence). CDR3 residues: CASSLVAVNEKLFF. The CDR3 region has the DNA TGTGCCAGCAGCTTAGTGGCAGTTAATGAAAAACTGTTTTTT.

Comment on this clonotype: Mismatch with germline at one junction end may stem from a read error. The V call is TRBV5-1, the J call TRBJ1-1, with 7 bases lining up with TRBD1. Germline V gene sequence: CDR1 SGHRS, CDR2 YFSETQ. The CDR3 is made up of 17 amino acids. The CDR3 DNA sequence: TGCGCCAGCAGCGTCGGACAGGTGCAGAGGATGAACACTGAAGCATTCTTT. Protein product: CASSVGQVQRMNTEAFF. Full variable domain (outside the CDR3, taken from reference TRBV5-1 and TRBJ1-1): KAGVTQTPRYLIKTRGQQVTLSCSPISGHRSVSWYQQTPGQGLQFLFEYFSETQRNKGNFPGRFSGRQFSNSRSEMNVSTLELGDSALYLCASSVGQVQRMNTEAFFGQGTRLTVV.

This clonotype has a handful of counts. This chain joins TRBV4-3 and TRBJ2-3; maybe TRBD1 (6 bases). The CDR3 spans 15 residues. Germline V gives CDR1 LGHNA, CDR2 YSLEER. Trimming took 7 bases from V and 0 from J, leaving 14 bases between them. The CDR3 DNA follows: TGCGCCAGCACCCGACAGGCCTCTAGCACAGATACGCAGTATTTT. Translating it yields CASTRQASSTDTQYF.

This clonotype counts as large. The CDR3 reads CASSLMGLAGDEQFF. The CDR3 DNA is TGTGCCAGCAGCTTAATGGGACTAGCGGGAGATGAGCAGTTCTTC. The chain couples TRBV7-8 to TRBJ2-1; 14 bases match TRBD2. This CDR3 is built from 15 residues. J lost 8 bases, V lost 2 bases, and 2 bases had no gene match. Germline V CDR1 and CDR2: SGHVS, FQNEAQ.

The V call is TRBV12-3 or TRBV12-4, the J call TRBJ1-2, with a tentative D call TRBD1 (6 bases). This CDR3 contains 15 residues. V was trimmed by 6 bases and J by 4 bases, leaving 18 bases between them. CDR3 sequence: CASRQADRIFYGYTF. The CDR3 nucleotides are TGTGCCAGCAGGCAGGCGGACAGAATTTTCTATGGCTACACCTTC.

This clonotype was seen a few times. The genes are TRBV27 and TRBJ2-7; perhaps TRBD1 as D (5 bases). The germline V gene encodes CDR1 MNHEY and CDR2 SMNVEV (reference sequence). V shed 5 bases and J shed 3 bases, with 14 bases lying between them. This CDR3 is built from 14 residues. CDR3 sequence reads: CASSKQALGYEQYF. The CDR3 region has the DNA TGTGCCAGCAGTAAACAGGCGTTGGGCTACGAGCAGTACTTC.

This clonotype appeared a few times. The chain recombines TRBV12-3 or TRBV12-4 with TRBJ2-1, with D tentatively TRBD2 (6 bases). With the DNA end fitting TRBJ2-5 better, the J assignment may be wrong. The CDR3 has 14 amino acids. CDR3: CASTRRVAEETQYF. CDR3 sequence (DNA): TGTGCCAGCACAAGGAGGGTAGCGGAAGAGACCCAGTACTTC.

This sequence joins TRBV6-5 and TRBJ1-5, with TRBD1 as a possible D gene (6 bases). This CDR3 contains 15 residues. The germline CDR1 and CDR2 sequences are MNHEY and SVGAGI. Trimming took 7 bases from V and 2 from J, leaving 15 bases between them. CDR3 sequence reads: CASTPGGMGNQPQHF. CDR3 nucleotide sequence: TGTGCCAGCACCCCTGGGGGCATGGGCAATCAGCCCCAGCATTTT.

This clonotype turned up a few times. CDR3 in amino acids: CASSPEKDGPYEQYF. For the CDR3, the DNA is TGCGCCAGCAGCCCCGAAAAGGACGGACCATACGAGCAGTACTTC. The chain uses TRBV4-1 and TRBJ2-5; D is unclear. The J call may be in error: the DNA end matches TRBJ2-7 better. The CDR3 has 15 amino acids. The germline CDR1 and CDR2 sequences are MGHRA and YSYEKL.

A word on this clonotype: One end of the junction does not line up with germline, which may come from a read error. The CDR3 DNA reads TGCGCCAGCAGCCGGCTTAGCGGGCGAAACAATGAGCAGTTCTTC. As protein: CASSRLSGRNNEQFF. The rearrangement links TRBV6-5 to TRBJ2-1; 7 nucleotides align to TRBD2. Looked up from germline, CDR1 is MNHEY and CDR2 is SVGAGI. CDR3 size: 15 residues.